The 6 T cell receptor beta chains below all came from one sample that was sequenced in a study of T cells after yellow fever vaccination. TCRdb ran MiXCR on the 5' RACE reads and lists one entry per CDR3 protein. This sample yields about 360,000 distinct CDR3 sequences, of which over 5% are seen a single time; over 14% belongs to the top ten. The sequencing here drew on PBMCs, taken 5 days after the yellow fever booster vaccination. These receptors came from a man younger than 45 who received the YFV17D yellow fever vaccine.

This clonotype occurred many times. This chain links TRBV29-1 with TRBJ1-5; D is ambiguous. Trimming pared 6 bases from V and 2 bases from J, leaving 8 bases between. Germline V gene sequence: CDR1 SQVTM, CDR2 ANQGSEA. This CDR3 is 12 amino acids long. CDR3 DNA sequence: TGCAGCGTCCAGTCGGGCAATCAGCCCCAGCATTTT. Translated, it gives CSVQSGNQPQHF.

The chain combines TRBV20-1 with TRBJ1-5; D not resolved. Germline V lookup: CDR1 DFQATT, CDR2 SNEGSKA (reference sequence). V shed 1 base and J shed 2 bases, with 12 bases lying between them. The CDR3 extends over 15 amino acids. CDR3 bases: TGCAGTGCTAGAGTGGTATCGGGTCGCAATCAGCCCCAGCATTTT. It codes for CSARVVSGRNQPQHF.

This clonotype occurred many times. The chain combines TRBV30 with TRBJ2-7; perhaps TRBD1 as D (6 bases). Trimming pared 4 bases from V and 0 bases from J, leaving 25 bases between. Germline V CDR1 and CDR2: GTSNPN, SVGIG (reference sequence). The CDR3 runs 18 residues. The CDR3 loop is CAWKGPVLLATGSYEQYF. In DNA form, the CDR3 reads TGTGCCTGGAAGGGCCCGGTCCTCCTGGCGACAGGCTCCTACGAGCAGTACTTC.

In this sample, this clonotype turned up a few times. J is TRBJ2-3 and V is TRBV20-1; 9 nucleotides agree with TRBD2. The CDR3 sequence is 19 residues long. V lost 4 bases and J lost 2; bases outside the gene matches: 19. From germline, CDR1 is DFQATT and CDR2 SNEGSKA (reference sequence). DNA for the CDR3: TGCAGTGCTAACCAGTTATCTAGCGGGACGACCTGGATCACAGATACGCAGTATTTT. Protein: CSANQLSSGTTWITDTQYF.

V usage is TRBV7-2 and J usage is TRBJ2-1; 7 positions match TRBD2. The germline CDR1 and CDR2 sequences are SGHTA and FQGNSA. With V trimmed by 5 bases and J by 3 bases, 10 bases remained unmatched. This CDR3 has 16 residues. CDR3 in DNA: TGTGCCAGCAGCCTCCGGGTTGGCGGGAGCTACAATGAGCAGTTCTTC. Translated, it gives CASSLRVGGSYNEQFF.

This chain uses TRBV6-1 with TRBJ1-2; D is undetermined. This CDR3 has 15 amino acids. The germline V and J ends were trimmed by 4 bases and 2 bases, with 14 bases remaining between them. Looked up from germline, CDR1 is MNHNS and CDR2 is SASEGT. Here the CDR3 reads CASSATATLNYGYTF. The CDR3 DNA follows: TGTGCCAGCAGTGCAACCGCGACACTCAACTATGGCTACACCTTC.